The 31 T cell receptor beta chains listed next were all sequenced from one sample in a study of tumor-infiltrating lymphocytes in primary liver carcinoma. Co-extraction of RNA and DNA was performed on about 19-30 mg of unsorted bulk tissue. Reverse transcription of 450 to 500 ng total RNA with a constant-region primer produced TCR beta cDNA. Slightly modified ARM-PCR, run as three nested multiplex PCR rounds, produced the TCR beta libraries. TRBV1-TRBV30 forward primers paired with a C-beta reverse primer drove the first two PCR rounds, ten to eleven cycles each. TCRdb ran MiXCR on the multiplex PCR reads and lists one entry per CDR3 protein. The table includes 90,000 to 150,000 distinct CDR3 sequences, 55% to 70% detected once. Sample: tumor-adjacent normal liver tissue. The receptors stem from a woman aged 55 to 70 with primary liver carcinoma and hepatitis B virus infection.

At least ten counts were recorded for this clonotype. The CDR3 here is CASALPGLNAADTQYF. The CDR3, as DNA: TGTGCCAGCGCCCTCCCGGGACTAAACGCCGCAGATACGCAGTATTTT. The V gene is TRBV28, the J gene TRBJ2-3; 7 positions match TRBD2. In germline, CDR1 is MDHEN, CDR2 SYDVKM. The V and J ends lost 8 bases and 4 bases, in that order; junction bases with no gene match: 15. The CDR3 spans 16 residues.

A note on this clonotype: A much larger clone lies one base from this, so it may be a read error. The V call is TRBV29-1, the J call TRBJ2-3; possible D gene TRBD2, 7 bases. Germline values: CDR1 SQVTM, CDR2 ANQGSEA. The CDR3 runs 14 residues. CDR3 residues: CSFEGGGGTDMQYF. Here the CDR3 DNA reads TGCAGCTTCGAAGGAGGGGGGGGCACAGATATGCAGTATTTT.

This clonotype showed up just a few times. A read error may explain this, as a much larger clone is one base away. V gene TRBV5-1 combines with J gene TRBJ1-1; D ambiguous. The length of the CDR3 is 15 residues. Germline V lookup: CDR1 SGHRS, CDR2 YFSETQ. This chain's CDR3 is CTSSFYGGSNTEAFF. The CDR3 coding sequence is TGCACCAGCAGCTTTTACGGCGGATCGAACACTGAAGCTTTCTTT.

This clonotype was seen only once. A read error is possible here, since a much larger clone lies one base away. The chain joins TRBV28 to TRBJ2-5; no firm D call. Germline loops: CDR1 MDHEN, CDR2 SYDVKM. The length of the CDR3 is 11 residues. The chain's CDR3 is CACSAPETQYF. In DNA, the CDR3 is TGTGCCTGCAGTGCCCCTGAGACCCAGTACTTC.

Note on this clonotype: A much larger clone differs from this one at a single base, so this may be a read error. The V gene is TRBV7-9, the J gene TRBJ2-3; perhaps TRBD2 as D (7 bases). From germline, CDR1 is SEHNR and CDR2 FQNEAQ (reference sequence). This CDR3 has 16 residues. The CDR3 DNA reads as TGTGTCAGCAGCCCAAGGGGGGGACGGAGCACAGATACGCAGTATTTT. This sequence encodes CVSSPRGGRSTDTQYF.

As to this clonotype: This may be a read error, as it is one base from a much larger clone. CDR3 loop: CADSGTRRRAYEQYF. The CDR3 DNA sequence: TGTGCCGACTCCGGGACTCGCCGTAGGGCCTACGAGCAGTACTTC. The chain uses TRBV28 and TRBJ2-7, with a possible D match to TRBD2 (6 bases). The V gene's germline CDR1 is MDHEN and CDR2 SYDVKM. The V gene lost 11 bases and the J gene lost 2 bases, with 22 bases spanning the gap. The CDR3 sequence is 15 residues long.

Concerning this clonotype: The junction differs from germline at one of its ends, possibly a read error. The chain uses TRBV11-1 and TRBJ2-4, with D maybe TRBD1 (6 bases). CDR3 length: 16 amino acids. The germline V gene has CDR1 SGHAT and CDR2 FQDESV (reference sequence). The CDR3 protein is CASSLAGDRGQKIQYF. DNA for the CDR3: TGTGCCAGCAGCTTAGCTGGGGATAGGGGACAAAAGATTCAGTACTTC.

Points on this clonotype: The CDR3 does not end in the conserved phenylalanine or tryptophan, so this is likely a read error. The V call is TRBV6-6, the J call TRBJ1-1; a weak D match, TRBD1 (6 bases). Per germline, CDR1 MNHNY and CDR2 SVGAGI (reference sequence). V was pared by 6 bases and J by 5 bases, with 25 bases between. The CDR3 contains 17 residues. CDR3 in DNA: TGTGCCAGCAGCCCTAAAAGTTATCGGGGGCGGAATACTGAAGCTTTCTCT. Amino acids: CASSPKSYRGRNTEAFS.

Of note for this clonotype: The junction differs from germline at one of its ends, possibly a read error. This chain uses TRBV29-1 with TRBJ2-1, with D possibly TRBD2 on 5 matching bases. This CDR3 has 19 residues. Germline loops: CDR1 SQVTM, CDR2 ANQGSEA. The CDR3 DNA is TGCAGCGTTGAAGGCCGGCTAGCAGGAGGTTTAGGGTCCTATAATGAGCAGTTCTTC. Translation gives CSVEGRLAGGLGSYNEQFF.

The chain links TRBV11-2 to TRBJ2-3, with a possible D match to TRBD2 (5 bases). The CDR3 has 17 amino acids. CDR1 and CDR2 (germline): SGHAT, FQNNGV. With 4 bases removed from V and 0 bases from J, the gap between germline ends came to 17 bases. This chain's CDR3 is CASSSSQRIASTDTQYF. CDR3 in DNA: TGTGCCAGCAGCTCTTCTCAGCGGATCGCTAGCACAGATACGCAGTATTTT.

Regarding this clonotype: A clone one base away is much larger, so this may be a read error. This chain links TRBV28 with TRBJ1-3, with D uncertain. Germline CDR1 reads MDHEN; CDR2 reads SYDVKM. The V end was cut by 7 bases, the J end by 7 bases, with 14 bases between. The CDR3 sequence is 13 residues long. Here the CDR3 reads CASISLPGNTIYF. DNA for the CDR3: TGTGCCAGCATCTCACTACCGGGGAACACCATATATTTT.

This clonotype was counted a few times. This chain uses TRBV4-1 with TRBJ1-1; D may be TRBD1 (6 bases). Germline CDR1 and CDR2: MGHRA and YSYEKL. The CDR3 extends over 16 amino acids. V was trimmed by 1 base and J by 5 bases, leaving 17 bases between them. CDR3 DNA: TGCGCCAGCAGCCAAGCCCCAGGACTCAGGGGTACTGAAGCTTTCTTT. Protein sequence: CASSQAPGLRGTEAFF.

V usage is TRBV20-1 and J usage is TRBJ1-6; 9 nucleotides align to TRBD1. CDR3 length equals 15 residues. Germline CDR1 and CDR2: DFQATT and SNEGSKA (reference sequence). J was trimmed by 7 bases and V by 5 bases; bases with no gene match: 9. The CDR3 coding sequence is TGCAGTGCTGCACCGACAGGGGGAAGCAATTCACCCCTCCACTTT. Protein: CSAAPTGGSNSPLHF.

The chain carries TRBV12-3 or TRBV12-4 and TRBJ1-5; D call uncertain. The CDR3 has 13 residues. V was trimmed by 8 bases and J by 10 bases, leaving 18 bases between them. The chain's CDR3 is CASGVSLGHPQHF. CDR3 DNA: TGTGCCAGCGGTGTCAGCCTCGGTCATCCCCAGCATTTT.

Remarks on this clonotype: Germline is not matched at one junction end, which may reflect a read error. The rearrangement joins TRBV11-2 to TRBJ2-1, with a possible D match to TRBD1 (6 bases). This CDR3 comprises 17 residues. Per the germline V gene, CDR1 is SGHAT and CDR2 is FQNNGV. For the CDR3, the DNA is TGTGCCAGCAGCTTAGAGGGGCGCAGGGGTTCCTACAACGAGCAGTTCTTC. Protein: CASSLEGRRGSYNEQFF. Together with reference TRBV11-2 and TRBJ2-1, the CDR3 gives the full variable domain: EAGVAQSPRYKIIEKRQSVAFWCNPISGHATLYWYQQILGQGPKLLIQFQNNGVVDDSQLPKDRFSAERLKGVDSTLKIQPAKLEDSAVYLCASSLEGRRGSYNEQFFGPGTRLTVL.

The CDR3 DNA reads as TGTGCCGGCGCCCGCGGGACAGGGTACAATGAGCAGTTCTTC. Translation gives CAGARGTGYNEQFF. The chain has TRBV6-5 and TRBJ2-1; TRBD1 matches 9 bases. This CDR3 contains 14 residues. Germline CDR1 reads MNHEY; CDR2 reads SVGAGI. The J segment lost 4 bases and the V segment lost 11 bases, leaving 9 bases of the junction unmatched.

This clonotype was counted many times. The gene calls are TRBV28 and TRBJ2-6, with 9 bases lining up with TRBD1. The CDR3 extends over 16 amino acids. After removal of 2 bases from V and 5 bases from J, the junction contained 4 bases not matched to a gene. Germline V gene data show CDR1 as MDHEN and CDR2 as SYDVKM. The CDR3 nucleotides are TGTGCCAGCAGTTTAGCCGGGACAGGGAGGGCCAACGTCCTGACTTTC. As protein: CASSLAGTGRANVLTF.

In the case of this clonotype: Germline and junction disagree at one end, which may indicate a read error. This sequence joins TRBV29-1 and TRBJ2-5; TRBD1 matches 11 bases. Looked up from germline, CDR1 is SQVTM and CDR2 is ANQGSEA. The CDR3 length is 16 residues. For the CDR3, the DNA is TGCAGCTTTGAGGGGGACAGGGGGAAAACTGAAGAGACCCAGTACTTC. Its protein product is CSFEGDRGKTEETQYF.

This clonotype turned up a few times. A read error may explain this, as a much larger clone is one base away. Since the CDR3 does not end with the conserved phenylalanine or tryptophan, this likely comes from a read error. This chain uses TRBV29-1 with TRBJ2-5, with 7 positions matching TRBD2. CDR1 is SQVTM, CDR2 ANQGSEA, per germline. This CDR3 contains 13 residues. The ends lost 6 bases at V and 2 bases at J; junction bases unmatched: 6. DNA for the CDR3: TGCAGCGTGCCGGGACTACCGCAAGAGACCCAGTACTCC. It encodes CSVPGLPQETQYS.

Concerning this clonotype: Germline and junction disagree at one end, which may indicate a read error. The CDR3: CVSSLSGGEDTQYF. The DNA for the CDR3 is TGCGTCAGCAGCTTGAGTGGGGGGGAGGATACGCAATATTTT. The V gene is TRBV5-1, the J gene TRBJ2-3; 7 nucleotides align to TRBD2. Germline loops: CDR1 SGHRS, CDR2 YFSETQ. This CDR3 contains 14 residues. Looking up the rest from reference TRBV5-1 and TRBJ2-3 gives the full variable domain: KAGVTQTPRYLIKTRGQQVTLSCSPISGHRSVSWYQQTPGQGLQFLFEYFSETQRNKGNFPGRFSGRQFSNSRSEMNVSTLELGDSALYLCVSSLSGGEDTQYFGPGTRLTVL.

This clonotype came up once. One end of the junction fails to match germline, which may point to a read error. J is TRBJ2-2 and V is TRBV6-5; 7 bases match TRBD1. The CDR3 covers 16 residues. Germline V lookup: CDR1 MNHEY, CDR2 SVGAGI. DNA for the CDR3: TGTGCCAGCTGTTATTCAACACAGGGGACGACCGGGGAGCTGTTTTTT. It codes for CASCYSTQGTTGELFF.

With regard to this clonotype: Germline and junction disagree at one end, which may indicate a read error. The V and J genes are TRBV4-1 and TRBJ2-7; 9 nucleotides match TRBD2. CDR3 length: 16 residues. From germline, CDR1 is MGHRA and CDR2 YSYEKL. The CDR3 coding sequence is TGCGCCAGCAGTCAAGATAGCGGGGGTGGAACCTACGAGCGGTACTTC. Translation gives CASSQDSGGGTYERYF.

As to this clonotype: With a much larger clone just one base away, this may be a read error. The chain joins TRBV13 to TRBJ2-2, with D perhaps TRBD2 (6 bases). The CDR3 covers 15 residues. Germline V lookup: CDR1 PRHDT, CDR2 FYEKMQ (reference sequence). The CDR3 here is CPSGGAQKRAGELFF. CDR3 bases: TGTCCCAGCGGCGGGGCTCAAAAACGGGCCGGGGAGCTGTTTTTT.

Comments on this clonotype: One end of the junction fails to match germline, which may point to a read error. V gene TRBV6-6 combines with J gene TRBJ2-6; either TRBD1 or TRBD2 may supply D (5 bases each). Germline-derived CDR1 and CDR2 are MNHNY and SVGAGI (reference sequence). The CDR3 is made up of 15 amino acids. The CDR3 spells CATFMERAGADVLTF. In DNA, the CDR3 is TGTGCCACCTTCATGGAGAGGGCTGGGGCCGACGTCCTGACTTTC.

As for this clonotype: Just one base apart from a much larger clone, this may be a read error. The genes are TRBV5-5 and TRBJ2-7; perhaps D is TRBD1 or TRBD2 (5 bases each). Germline CDR1 SGHKS, CDR2 YYEKEE (reference sequence). The CDR3 runs to 15 residues. CDR3 nucleotides: TGTGCCAGCAGCTTGTCCCCAGGGACCTCCTACGAGCAGTGCTTC. It specifies CASSLSPGTSYEQCF. The full variable domain, with the rest looked up from reference TRBV5-5 and TRBJ2-7, is DAGVTQSPTHLIKTRGQQVTLRCSPISGHKSVSWYQQVLGQGPQFIFQYYEKEERGRGNFPDRFSARQFPNYSSELNVNALLLGDSALYLCASSLSPGTSYEQCFGPGTRLTVT.

Concerning this clonotype itself: This may arise from a read error, as a much more abundant clone is one base away. The V call is TRBV7-9, the J call TRBJ2-2; TRBD1 matches at 7 bases. V lost 5 bases and J lost 9; bases outside the gene matches: 15. The CDR3 consists of 16 residues. The germline gives CDR1 SEHNR, CDR2 FQNEAQ (reference sequence). The CDR3 DNA follows: TGTGCCAGCAGCCCCCTGACAGGGCCACCGAACCGGGAGCTGTTTTTT. It translates to CASSPLTGPPNRELFF.

Notes on this clonotype: The germline gene is not matched at one end of the junction; a read error may be the cause. The gene calls are TRBV14 and TRBJ1-1, with 8 bases lining up with TRBD1. CDR3 length: 14 residues. Per the germline V gene, CDR1 is SGHDN and CDR2 is FVKESK. For the CDR3, the DNA is TGTGGCAGCAGGCCCGGTACAGGGGGTCTGCGGGCTTTCTTT. It specifies CGSRPGTGGLRAFF.

On this clonotype itself: One end of the junction varies from germline; a read error may be responsible. This chain joins TRBV6-2 or TRBV6-3 and TRBJ2-7; weak D call: TRBD2 (6 bases). From germline, CDR1 is MNHEY and CDR2 SVGEGT. The CDR3 is 15 residues long. The CDR3 DNA reads TGTGCCAGCAGTTACCCGCTATCGGGAGACTACGGGCAGTACTTC. It codes for CASSYPLSGDYGQYF.

A remark on this clonotype: It may be a read error: a sequence one base away is much more abundant. The V call is TRBV5-1, the J call TRBJ2-2; 7 nucleotides match TRBD1. Germline loops: CDR1 SGHRS, CDR2 YFSETQ. The CDR3 spans 16 residues. V lost 6 bases and J lost 4; bases outside the gene matches: 12. CDR3 region: CASNSRDSRGTGELFF. The CDR3 bases are TGCGCCAGCAACTCAAGGGACAGCCGGGGCACCGGGGAGCTGTTTTTT.

To note about this clonotype: As the CDR3 is not closed by the conserved phenylalanine or tryptophan, this likely results from a read error. The V gene is TRBV11-2, the J gene TRBJ2-1, with a tentative D call TRBD2 (7 bases). Germline CDR1 reads SGHAT; CDR2 reads FQNNGV. This CDR3 contains 14 residues. The V end was cut by 9 bases, the J end by 5 bases, with 17 bases between. CDR3 loop: CASSVGGADNEQFL. DNA for the CDR3: TGTGCCAGTAGCGTGGGGGGGGCGGACAATGAGCAGTTCCTC.

Of note for this clonotype: At one of its ends the junction is not consistent with the germline gene, which may arise from a read error. J is TRBJ2-3 and V is TRBV24-1; 7 bases align to TRBD2. This CDR3 is built from 14 residues. In germline, CDR1 is KGHDR, CDR2 SFDVKD. The DNA of the CDR3 is TGTGCCACCGGTGATAGCGGGAGCACAGATACGCAGTATTTT. Amino acids: CATGDSGSTDTQYF.